Listed below are T cell receptor beta chains from one sample, sequenced in a study of cytomegalovirus exposure and HLA in healthy donors. Clones were sequenced by immunoSEQ multiplex PCR, and TCRdb holds only the in-frame ones, with some missing. The table includes about 140,000 clones, about 76% detected once. The sequencing sample was made of PBMCs. The receptors stem from a female donor in good health and CMV-seronegative. Both conserved end residues are part of each CDR3. The D gene is left open where the match is weak. Clone size, where shown, is once, few, many, or a class for clones that have expanded.

size: NA; J: TRBJ1-2; V: TRBV19; D: TRBD1; DNA: TGTGCCACCCGGACAGGATACTATGGCTACACCTTC; CDR3: CATRTGYYGYTF
size: NA; J: TRBJ2-3; V: TRBV7-7; D: TRBD2; DNA: TGTGCTAGCAGCAAGACTAGCGGGGGTATAGATACGCAGTATTTT; CDR3: CASSKTSGGIDTQYF
size: NA; J: TRBJ2-1; V: TRBV9; D: TRBD2; DNA: TGTGCCAGCAGCGTAGGGAGTAGCGGGGGGGCCAGGAGAAATGAGCAGTTCTTC; CDR3: CASSVGSSGGARRNEQFF
size: NA; J: TRBJ2-7; V: TRBV6-5; D: TRBD2; DNA: TGTGCCAGCGGGTCTCGGACTAGCTCGGGCTCCGAGCAGTACTTC; CDR3: CASGSRTSSGSEQYF
size: NA; J: TRBJ1-2; V: TRBV5-6; D: NA; DNA: TGTGCCAGCAGCTTCGGGACTCTTTATGGCTACACCTTC; CDR3: CASSFGTLYGYTF
size: NA; J: TRBJ2-3; V: TRBV18; D: TRBD1; DNA: TGTGCCAGCTCAAGAGACAGGGCCACAGATACGCAGTATTTT; CDR3: CASSRDRATDTQYF
size: once; J: TRBJ2-7; V: TRBV15; D: NA; DNA: TGTGCCACCAGCAGAGATCAGGCAAGAAGGTACGAGCAGTACTTC; CDR3: CATSRDQARRYEQYF
size: once; J: TRBJ1-3; V: TRBV7-2; D: NA; DNA: TGTGCCAGCAGCTTAGGAGGAGGGGATAGAAACACCATATATTTT; CDR3: CASSLGGGDRNTIYF
size: NA; J: TRBJ2-1; V: TRBV7-2; D: TRBD1; DNA: TGTGCCAGCAGCTACCGATTCCGGGACAGGGAGCCGAGTGAGCAGTTCTTC; CDR3: CASSYRFRDREPSEQFF
size: many; J: TRBJ1-5; V: TRBV5-4; D: NA; DNA: TGTGCCAGCAGCTTGGGGGCTGATCAGCCCCAGCATTTT; CDR3: CASSLGADQPQHF
size: NA; J: TRBJ1-1; V: TRBV10-3; D: NA; DNA: TGTGCCACCAGAAGGGGGAATGAAGCTTTCTTT; CDR3: CATRRGNEAFF
size: NA; J: TRBJ2-7; V: TRBV6-5; D: NA; DNA: TGTGCCAGCAGTTACGGCTACTTCGGGGGAGAGCAGTACTTC; CDR3: CASSYGYFGGEQYF
size: NA; J: TRBJ2-3; V: TRBV7-2; D: NA; DNA: TGTGCCAGCAGCGTACGAGGCGGGGCTAACACAGATACGCAGTATTTT; CDR3: CASSVRGGANTDTQYF
size: NA; J: TRBJ2-1; V: TRBV5-6; D: NA; DNA: TGTGCCAGCAGCTTGAAGAGGGCCATCTCCTACAATGAGCAGTTCTTC; CDR3: CASSLKRAISYNEQFF
size: NA; J: TRBJ2-1; V: TRBV7-9; D: TRBD2; DNA: TGTGCCAGCAGCTTTAGCGCGGGACTAGAGTTCTTC; CDR3: CASSFSAGLEFF
size: NA; J: TRBJ2-3; V: TRBV9; D: NA; DNA: TGTGCCAGCAGCTACACCCCCACAGATACGCAGTATTTT; CDR3: CASSYTPTDTQYF
size: NA; J: TRBJ2-1; V: TRBV11-2; D: TRBD2; DNA: TGTGCCAGCAGCCATACTAGCGACCTCAACAATGAGCAGTTCTTC; CDR3: CASSHTSDLNNEQFF